The source of this T cell receptor (beta chain) is a study of blood T cell repertoires in COVID-19. About the research overall: Samples representing acute and convalescent COVID-19 were sourced from the United States, Italy and Spain. Nucleic acid was either cDNA or gDNA, and it came from T cells, B-cell-depleted T cells, or PBMCs.

Per the study methods: From reference gene primer amplification, estimates of nucleated cell counts were derived. The method was immunoSEQ multiplex PCR; TCRdb's version includes in-frame clones alone and lacks a portion of them. The V and J calls and clone size were taken over from that table, and D and trimming were inferred from the DNA. The sample carries about 120,000 clones, around three quarters recorded once. The V gene lost 0 bases and the J gene lost 0 bases, with 5 bases spanning the gap. Looked up from germline, CDR1 is MNHEY and CDR2 is SVGAGI. CDR3 length equals 14 residues. Source material: peripheral blood. The sequence came from a woman over 75 with acute or convalescent COVID-19. The V and J genes are TRBV6-5 and TRBJ2-5; no clear D gene. CDR3 protein: CASSYSLDQETQYF. The DNA for the CDR3 is TGTGCCAGCAGTTACTCTCTAGACCAAGAGACCCAGTACTTC.